One and the same sample provided the 9 T cell receptor beta chains below, sequenced in a study of cytomegalovirus exposure and HLA in healthy donors. The protocol was immunoSEQ multiplex PCR, while the TCRdb copy is restricted to in-frame clones and leaves out a portion. The data contain 71,000 or so clones, roughly 94% of them singletons. The sample was PBMCs. The origin of the receptors is a young woman in good health and CMV-seropositive.

This chain connects TRBV19 to TRBJ1-2; D unresolved. The V end lost 4 bases, the J end lost 0 bases, and 15 bases lay between the germline ends. Germline V gene data show CDR1 as LNHDA and CDR2 as SQIVND (reference sequence). The CDR3 runs to 16 residues. DNA of the CDR3: TGTGCCAGTAGTAAGGGAGCTCACAAGTCTAACTATGGCTACACCTTC. Amino acid sequence: CASSKGAHKSNYGYTF.

The V call is TRBV6-4, the J call TRBJ2-3, with 7 bases fitting TRBD1. Germline CDR1 is MRHNA and CDR2 is SNTAGT. Trimming at V came to 2 bases and at J to 3 bases, leaving 5 bases not matched to a gene. This CDR3 has 15 residues. The CDR3 region is CASSDRQGATDTQYF. The CDR3 region has the DNA TGTGCCAGCAGTGACAGACAGGGAGCGACAGATACGCAGTATTTT.

This rearrangement joins TRBV2 to TRBJ1-1; the match to TRBD1 covers 11 bases. Germline trimming cut 7 bases from V and 4 bases from J; bases unmatched to any gene: 8. The CDR3 spans 15 residues. Germline V gene lookup returns CDR1 SNHLY and CDR2 FYNNEI. CDR3 nucleotide sequence: TGTGCCAGCACCCGGACAGGGGGCGAGGGCACTGAAGCTTTCTTT. Protein: CASTRTGGEGTEAFF.

The rearrangement uses TRBV27 and TRBJ2-7; TRBD2 might be the D (5 bases). This CDR3 region has 12 residues. The V gene's germline CDR1 is MNHEY and CDR2 SMNVEV (reference sequence). V was pared by 3 bases and J by 7 bases, with 10 bases between. The CDR3 bases are TGTGCCAGCAGTTTGAAATTAGCGGAGCAGTACTTC. It yields the protein CASSLKLAEQYF.

This chain connects TRBV28 to TRBJ1-2; possibly TRBD1 for D (6 bases). Germline CDR1 MDHEN, CDR2 SYDVKM. The V and J ends lost 6 bases and 5 bases respectively, with 19 bases between them. The CDR3 runs to 15 residues. The chain's CDR3 is CASRLGIERGYGYTF. The CDR3 nucleotides read TGTGCCAGCAGACTTGGAATAGAGAGGGGGTATGGCTACACCTTC.

This clone appeared a few times. This sequence joins TRBV19 and TRBJ1-5, with 7 bases fitting TRBD1. The V gene end was trimmed by 1 base and the J gene end by 4 bases; junction bases not matched to a gene: 7. The CDR3 is 16 residues long. Per the germline V gene, CDR1 is LNHDA and CDR2 is SQIVND (reference sequence). The CDR3 sequence is CASSIAWDSGNQPQHF. In nucleotides, the CDR3 is TGTGCCAGTAGTATAGCCTGGGACAGTGGAAATCAGCCCCAGCATTTT.

The rearrangement joins TRBV19 to TRBJ2-3; tentative D call: TRBD2 (7 bases). The CDR3 extends over 13 amino acids. Germline CDR1 LNHDA, CDR2 SQIVND (reference sequence). The V end lost 7 bases, the J end lost 3 bases, and 11 bases lay between the germline ends. CDR3 loop: CASNEGGTDTQYF. In nucleotides, the CDR3 is TGTGCCAGTAATGAGGGGGGGACAGATACGCAGTATTTT.

The rearrangement uses TRBV28 and TRBJ2-3; TRBD2 is a possible D gene (6 bases). The ends were cut back, 3 bases at V and 4 bases at J, with 14 bases in the middle. CDR1 is MDHEN, CDR2 SYDVKM, per germline. CDR3 length equals 15 residues. This CDR3 is CASSFSEGIPDTQYF. The DNA of the CDR3 is TGTGCCAGCAGTTTTTCGGAGGGGATCCCAGATACGCAGTATTTT.

The chain's CDR3 is CASSYGAGNEKLFF. DNA for the CDR3: TGTGCCAGCAGCTATGGGGCTGGGAATGAAAAACTGTTTTTT. This chain connects TRBV5-6 to TRBJ1-4; tentatively, D is TRBD1 (5 bases). V was clipped by 3 bases and J by 5 bases, with 11 bases between them. Germline loops: CDR1 SGHDT, CDR2 YYEEEE. This CDR3 spans 14 amino acids.